The T cell receptor beta chain described here comes from a study of beta chain features in type 1 diabetes. A remark on this clone: As yet, its antigen is unknown.

Points from the study as a whole: TCRB CDR3s were moderately but significantly shorter in Type 1 diabetes patients in all four CD4+ subsets.

Reverse transcription of all isolated RNA meant that expressed TCRB transcripts were sequenced. The assay was immunoSEQ multiplex PCR, and TCRdb's table has in-frame clones only and misses some. The sample shows about 160,000 clones, under 13% of them seen only once. V was clipped by 3 bases and J by 0 bases, with 6 bases between them. CDR3 size: 13 residues. Germline CDR1 reads MDHEN; CDR2 reads SYDVKM. The sequence came from a man aged 30-40 years with type 1 diabetes. The material sequenced was central memory CD4+ T cells from blood. The chain recombines TRBV28 with TRBJ2-7; D not certain. Here the CDR3 DNA reads TGTGCCAGCAGTTTTACCAGCTCCTACGAGCAGTACTTC. Amino acid sequence: CASSFTSSYEQYF.